Listed below are T cell receptor beta chains from one sample, sequenced in a study of T cell changes during pregnancy in multiple sclerosis. Produced via immunoSEQ multiplex PCR; TCRdb's table is partial and in-frame only. The table shows about 39,000 clones, with 94% occurring only once. Sequenced material: CD4+ T cells from peripheral blood mononuclear cells, taken after pregnancy. These receptors all come from a female donor with multiple sclerosis, enrolled in a pregnancy study. The CDR3 runs from the conserved cysteine through the conserved F or W. Each record gives: J gene, V gene, clone size, D gene, CDR3 DNA, CDR3 protein. D genes are given only for firm matches. Only part of the rows carry a size: once, few, many, or a class if the clone is expanded.

TRBJ2-5,TRBV15,once,-,TGTGCCACCAGCAGCGCGGGCGCACGGCAAGAGACCCAGTACTTC,CATSSAGARQETQYF
TRBJ1-1,TRBV27,-,-,TGTGCCAGCAGTCCTTACGGAGTGAACACTGAAGCTTTCTTT,CASSPYGVNTEAFF
TRBJ2-3,TRBV5-1,once,TRBD2,TGCGCCAGCAGCTTGGATCTAGCGGGGAACACAGATACGCAGTATTTT,CASSLDLAGNTDTQYF
TRBJ2-1,TRBV5-4,-,TRBD2,TGTGCCAGCATGCCTCCGGGACTAGCGGAACCTGAGCAGTTCTTC,CASMPPGLAEPEQFF
TRBJ2-7,TRBV9,-,-,TGTGCCAGCAGCGTAGGAATTTTAGGGGACTCCTACGAGCAGTACTTC,CASSVGILGDSYEQYF
TRBJ1-1,TRBV11-1,-,TRBD1,TGTGCCAGCAGCCTGGGACAGGACCCCTCTAGCCGGAGAGCTTTCTTT,CASSLGQDPSSRRAFF
TRBJ1-5,TRBV7-2,-,-,TGTGCCAGCACCCTAGGGCGGGGTCCCGACCCCCAGCATTTT,CASTLGRGPDPQHF
TRBJ1-2,TRBV5-6,-,TRBD1,TGTGCCAGCAGCGATCCGGGACAGGGTGACAATGGCTACACCTTC,CASSDPGQGDNGYTF
TRBJ1-2,TRBV30,-,-,TGTGCCTGGACCGTAGGAGGAGGCTACACCTTC,CAWTVGGGYTF
TRBJ1-5,TRBV7-2,-,-,TGTGCCAGCAGCTCCTATGGGCCCCAGCATTTT,CASSSYGPQHF
TRBJ1-3,TRBV11-2,-,-,TGTGCCAGCAGCCCCCTCAGGGGCTCTGGAAACACCATATATTTT,CASSPLRGSGNTIYF
TRBJ1-2,TRBV7-9,-,-,TGTGCCAGCAGCCCATTGAGGGACTATGGCTACACCTTC,CASSPLRDYGYTF
TRBJ2-3,TRBV11-1,-,TRBD2,TGTGCCAGCAGCTTAATAGCGGGGACCCCGGGAGATACGCAGTATTTT,CASSLIAGTPGDTQYF
TRBJ1-2,TRBV9,-,-,TGTGCCAGCACTGGCAGGGGCTATGGCTACACCTTC,CASTGRGYGYTF
TRBJ2-1,TRBV2,-,-,TGTGCCAGCCAACAGGAGGGCCGTGTGTTCTTC,CASQQEGRVFF
TRBJ2-7,TRBV6-5,-,-,TGTGCCAGCACCCAGCGCCCTGGGTCGGGGGAGCAGTACTTC,CASTQRPGSGEQYF
TRBJ2-1,TRBV5-1,once,TRBD1,TGCGCCAGCAGGGGACCGGGACAGAGGCACAATGAGCAGTTCTTC,CASRGPGQRHNEQFF
TRBJ2-7,TRBV7-9,few,-,TGTGCCAGCAGCTTAGGACAGGGTTTGGGAGGGTACTTC,CASSLGQGLGGYF
TRBJ2-7,TRBV30,-,TRBD2,TGTGCCTGGTCTAGCGGGGGGAAAATCGCCTACGAGCAGTACTTC,CAWSSGGKIAYEQYF
TRBJ2-3,TRBV30,-,TRBD2,TGTGCCACCACTAGCGGGGGGGTAGGGACGCAGTATTTT,CATTSGGVGTQYF
TRBJ2-1,TRBV9,once,TRBD2,TGTGCCAGCAGCGTAGGCGGGGGGGCCTACAATGAGCAGTTCTTC,CASSVGGGAYNEQFF
TRBJ1-3,TRBV7-3,-,-,TGTGCCAGCAGCTTAATGGGGGCCTTCTCTGGAAACACCATATATTTT,CASSLMGAFSGNTIYF
TRBJ1-5,TRBV7-3,-,TRBD1,TGTGCCACGACAGGGGATCATCAGCCCCAGCATTTT,CATTGDHQPQHF
TRBJ2-3,TRBV6-1,-,-,TGTGCCAGCAGTCTTAGTCGAGATACGCAGTATTTT,CASSLSRDTQYF
TRBJ1-5,TRBV5-1,once,TRBD1,TGCGCCAGCAGCTTCACCCCGGGACAGGGGGCCGGTCGGCATCAGCCCCAGCATTTT,CASSFTPGQGAGRHQPQHF
TRBJ2-2,TRBV7-9,-,-,TGTGCCAGCAGCTTAGTCGTACGGCGGATTAACACCGGGGAGCTGTTTTTT,CASSLVVRRINTGELFF
TRBJ1-1,TRBV29-1,once,TRBD1,TGCAGCGTTACGGACAGGCCGTACCGGAACACTGAAGCTTTCTTT,CSVTDRPYRNTEAFF
TRBJ2-1,TRBV5-1,-,-,TGCGCCAGCAGTCGGCAGGCCGATGAGCAGTTCTTC,CASSRQADEQFF
TRBJ2-1,TRBV19,-,TRBD2,TGTGCCAGTAGACCGACCCGGACTAGCGGGGGGACCAATGAGCAGTTCTTC,CASRPTRTSGGTNEQFF
TRBJ2-3,TRBV19,-,-,TGTGCCAGTAGTACAGGGAGGAGCACAGATACGCAGTATTTT,CASSTGRSTDTQYF
TRBJ1-1,TRBV19,-,-,TGTGCCAGTACAACCCCGGGTCGCCTGAACACTGAAGCTTTCTTT,CASTTPGRLNTEAFF
TRBJ1-4,TRBV29-1,-,TRBD1,TGCAGCGTTCAACGACAGGGTGCAACTAATGAAAAACTGTTTTTT,CSVQRQGATNEKLFF
TRBJ1-1,TRBV9,-,-,TGTGCCAGCAGCGTAGATCCCCGTGGCAGGAACACTGAAGCTTTCTTT,CASSVDPRGRNTEAFF
TRBJ2-1,TRBV7-9,once,TRBD2,TGTGCCAGCAGCCGGGGGGGGACGGAGGACAATGAGCAGTTCTTC,CASSRGGTEDNEQFF
TRBJ2-7,TRBV5-6,-,TRBD1,TGTGCCAGCAGCTCCACAGGGGGATTCTACGAGCAGTACTTC,CASSSTGGFYEQYF
TRBJ2-3,TRBV5-4,-,TRBD2,TGTGCCAGCACCCAGACTAGCGGGGGGATCACAGATACGCAGTATTTT,CASTQTSGGITDTQYF
TRBJ2-7,TRBV18,-,TRBD1,TGTGCCAGCTCACCACCCCAGGGACAGGGAAGGGAGCAGTACTTC,CASSPPQGQGREQYF
TRBJ2-3,TRBV19,-,TRBD1,TGTGCCAGTAGGAGGGACAGGAACACAGATACGCAGTATTTT,CASRRDRNTDTQYF
TRBJ1-1,TRBV15,-,-,TGTGCCACCAGCAGGGCAGGGATAGGAGACACTGAAGCTTTCTTT,CATSRAGIGDTEAFF
TRBJ1-2,TRBV6-1,-,TRBD1,TGTGCCAGCAGTGAAGACAGGGGCTATGGCTACACCTTC,CASSEDRGYGYTF
TRBJ2-3,TRBV5-4,-,TRBD2,TGTGCCAGCAGACTAGCGGGGGGGGATACGCAGTATTTT,CASRLAGGDTQYF
TRBJ2-7,TRBV27,-,TRBD1,TGTGCCAGCAGTTCCCCACTTCAACGACAGGGGGCCTTCTACGAGCAGTACTTC,CASSSPLQRQGAFYEQYF
TRBJ2-7,TRBV30,-,TRBD1,TGTGCCTGGAGTGTACCGGGGACAGGAGCCTACGAGCAGTACTTC,CAWSVPGTGAYEQYF